This TCR beta chain was identified in a study of cytomegalovirus exposure and HLA in healthy donors. The V gene lost 0 bases and the J gene lost 4 bases, with 7 bases spanning the gap. The CDR3 has 13 amino acids. Germline CDR1 SGHRS, CDR2 YFSETQ. Some clones are missing from TCRdb's copy, which holds only in-frame ones; the method was immunoSEQ multiplex PCR. Of about 160,000 clones listed, around 88% are singletons. This TCR was recovered from a woman aged 18-35 years in good health and CMV-seronegative. The source material was PBMCs. J is TRBJ1-1 and V is TRBV5-1; unclear D gene. CDR3 DNA: TGCGCCAGCAGCTTGGATTGGAGCACTGAAGCTTTCTTT. Its translation is CASSLDWSTEAFF.